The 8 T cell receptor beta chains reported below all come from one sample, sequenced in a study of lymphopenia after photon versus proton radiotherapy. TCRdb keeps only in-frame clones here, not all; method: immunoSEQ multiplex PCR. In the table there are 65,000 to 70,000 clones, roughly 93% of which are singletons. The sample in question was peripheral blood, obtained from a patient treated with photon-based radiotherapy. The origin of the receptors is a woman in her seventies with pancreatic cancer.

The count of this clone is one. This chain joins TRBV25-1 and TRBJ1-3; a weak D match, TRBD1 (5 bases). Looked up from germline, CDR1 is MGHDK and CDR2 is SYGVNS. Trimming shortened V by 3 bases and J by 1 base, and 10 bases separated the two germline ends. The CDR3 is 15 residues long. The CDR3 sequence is CASSDTRGSGNTIYF. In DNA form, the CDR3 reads TGTGCCAGCAGTGACACGAGGGGATCTGGAAACACCATATATTTT.

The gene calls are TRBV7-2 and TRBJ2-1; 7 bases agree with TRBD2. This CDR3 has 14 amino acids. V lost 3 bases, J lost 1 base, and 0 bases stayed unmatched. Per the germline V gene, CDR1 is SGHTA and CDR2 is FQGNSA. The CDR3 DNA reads TGTGCCAGCAGCTTGCGGGAGTCCTACAATGAGCAGTTCTTC. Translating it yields CASSLRESYNEQFF.

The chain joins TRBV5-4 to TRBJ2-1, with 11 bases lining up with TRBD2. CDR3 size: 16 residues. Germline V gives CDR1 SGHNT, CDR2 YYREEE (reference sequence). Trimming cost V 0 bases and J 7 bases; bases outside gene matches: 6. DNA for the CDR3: TGTGCCAGCAGCTTGGAAGCTAGCGGGAGGCGGAATGAGCAGTTCTTC. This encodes CASSLEASGRRNEQFF.

CDR3 protein: CASSLGQGETQYF. Here the CDR3 DNA reads TGCGCCAGCAGCTTGGGACAGGGCGAGACCCAGTACTTC. This chain connects TRBV5-1 to TRBJ2-5, with 7 bases identical to TRBD1. Germline V gene data show CDR1 as SGHRS and CDR2 as YFSETQ. V lost 0 bases and J lost 5; bases outside the gene matches: 1. The CDR3 loop spans 13 amino acids.

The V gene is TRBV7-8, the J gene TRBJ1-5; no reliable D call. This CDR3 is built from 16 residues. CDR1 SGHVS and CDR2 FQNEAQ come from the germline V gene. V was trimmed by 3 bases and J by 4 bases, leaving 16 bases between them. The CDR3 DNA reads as TGTGCCAGCAGCTTCATGAGTAGTGGTCCGAATCAGCCCCAGCATTTT. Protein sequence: CASSFMSSGPNQPQHF.

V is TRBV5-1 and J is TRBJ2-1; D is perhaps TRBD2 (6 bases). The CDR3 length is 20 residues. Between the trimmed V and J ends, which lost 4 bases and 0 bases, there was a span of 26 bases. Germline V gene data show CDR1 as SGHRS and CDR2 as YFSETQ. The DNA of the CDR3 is TGCGCCAGCAGCGTCAGCGTTGGGGGGTGGGTTCCGAGCTCCTACAATGAGCAGTTCTTC. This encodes CASSVSVGGWVPSSYNEQFF. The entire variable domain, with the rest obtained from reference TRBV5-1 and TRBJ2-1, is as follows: KAGVTQTPRYLIKTRGQQVTLSCSPISGHRSVSWYQQTPGQGLQFLFEYFSETQRNKGNFPGRFSGRQFSNSRSEMNVSTLELGDSALYLCASSVSVGGWVPSSYNEQFFGPGTRLTVL.

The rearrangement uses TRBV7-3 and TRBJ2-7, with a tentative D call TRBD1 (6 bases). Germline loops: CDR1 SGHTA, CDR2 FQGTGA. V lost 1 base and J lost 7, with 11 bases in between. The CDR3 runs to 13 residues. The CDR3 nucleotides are TGTGCCAGCAGCTTAATGGCGAGGGGGGAGCAGTACTTC. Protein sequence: CASSLMARGEQYF.

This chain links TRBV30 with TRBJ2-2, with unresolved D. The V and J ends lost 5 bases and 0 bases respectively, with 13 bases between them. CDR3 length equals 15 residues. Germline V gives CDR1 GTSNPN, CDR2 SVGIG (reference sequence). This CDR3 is CAWVRRSANTGELFF. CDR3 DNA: TGTGCCTGGGTCAGGAGAAGCGCGAACACCGGGGAGCTGTTTTTT.